Listed below are T cell receptor beta chains from one sample, sequenced in a study of blood T cell repertoires in COVID-19. The repertoire was sequenced with immunoSEQ multiplex PCR; TCRdb's copy has only in-frame clones and lacks some. The sample lists 200,000 or so clones, roughly four fifths occurring once. Material for sequencing was PBMCs or T cells enriched from blood (not recorded which). The receptors here all came from a man in his forties who had recovered from COVID-19. The CDR3 runs from the conserved cysteine through the conserved F or W. Each record gives: V gene, CDR3 protein.

>TRBV19
CASSIEGSRSYIQSNQPQHF
>TRBV9
CASSSGTSNTGELFF
>TRBV19
CASSSLTGKLFF
>TRBV10-3
CAISSPSGASSTDTQYF
>TRBV12-3/TRBV12-4
CASSQGLWEKLFF
>TRBV19
CASSRTGWNTEAFF
>TRBV24-1
CATSDWEGRGQYF
>TRBV6-5
CASLRDRGQVGGYTF
>TRBV4-3
CASSQQGIKRATEAFF
>TRBV15
CATSRDRVLEQYF
>TRBV13
CASSFSDSPLHF
>TRBV25-1
CASSESRRGEAFF
>TRBV2
CASPWTGGIDGYTF
>TRBV19
CASSTYRGQDSPLHF
>TRBV6-1
CASSGPIWTGSGYGYTF
>TRBV4-2
CASSQSDFIYGYTF
>TRBV6-4
CASSERGASGANVLTF
>TRBV7-6
CASSFQTGNPNEKLFF
>TRBV4-1
CASSQDPGRAREKLFF